Listed below are T cell receptor beta chains from one sample, sequenced in a study of T cell clones after liver transplantation. Here immunoSEQ multiplex PCR was the method, and the copy in TCRdb shows in-frame clones only, minus some. The sample carries 95,000 to 110,000 clones, around four fifths recorded once. The sample in question was CD4+ T cells from blood, obtained before liver transplant. Every receptor here comes from a human donor who received a liver transplant. The CDR3 runs from the conserved cysteine through the conserved F or W. Each record gives: D gene, clone size, V gene, J gene, CDR3 DNA, CDR3 protein. The D gene is left open where the match is weak. Clone sizes are given selectively: once, few, many, or a class where the clone is expanded.

TRBD2,.,TRBV5-1,TRBJ2-1,TGCGCCAGCAGCTTGTGGCGGACTAGCATCGGCTCCTACAATGAGCAGTTCTTC,CASSLWRTSIGSYNEQFF
.,.,TRBV2,TRBJ2-2,TGTGCCAGCAAACGAGAAGGGAACACCGGGGAGCTGTTTTTT,CASKREGNTGELFF
.,.,TRBV5-1,TRBJ2-3,TGCGCCAGCAGCTTGGGGAGGTCAGATACGCAGTATTTT,CASSLGRSDTQYF
.,once,TRBV4-1,TRBJ1-2,TGCGCCAGCAGCCAAGATAGGGCAGGGGTCATTGGCTACACCTTC,CASSQDRAGVIGYTF
.,.,TRBV11-2,TRBJ2-5,TGTGCCAGCAGCTTGGGGACCAAAGAGACCCAGTACTTC,CASSLGTKETQYF
.,.,TRBV11-3,TRBJ2-2,TGTGCCAGCAGCTTTGGTAAACCGGGGACCGGGGAGCTGTTTTTT,CASSFGKPGTGELFF
.,few,TRBV2,TRBJ2-3,TGTGCCAGCAGTTGGACAGCAGCCACAGATACGCAGTATTTT,CASSWTAATDTQYF
.,.,TRBV29-1,TRBJ2-7,TGCAGCGTATCCGGAGCCTACGAGCAGTACTTC,CSVSGAYEQYF
.,.,TRBV9,TRBJ2-3,TGTGCCAGCAGCGTAGGGATGGGCACAGATACGCAGTATTTT,CASSVGMGTDTQYF
.,.,TRBV27,TRBJ2-5,TGTGCCAGCAGTTTCGAACAGACCCAGTACTTC,CASSFEQTQYF
.,.,TRBV19,TRBJ2-7,TGTGCCAGTAGTGCCCCGGTTGGCCCCGGGTCCTACGAGCAGTACTTC,CASSAPVGPGSYEQYF
TRBD2,few,TRBV7-9,TRBJ2-1,TGTGCCAGCAGCTATGATGGGCGGGGGTCCTACAATGAGCAGTTCTTC,CASSYDGRGSYNEQFF
.,.,TRBV25-1,TRBJ1-1,TGTGCCAGCGGGCCCGTAACGAGCACTGAAGCTTTCTTT,CASGPVTSTEAFF
TRBD1,.,TRBV7-2,TRBJ1-4,TGTGCCAGCAGCTTAGAAGCGACAGGGCGAAAACTGTTTTTT,CASSLEATGRKLFF
TRBD1,.,TRBV5-1,TRBJ1-2,TGCGCCAGCAGCCTCCGGGACAGGGGGCGCATTAGCTATGGCTACACCTTC,CASSLRDRGRISYGYTF
.,.,TRBV4-1,TRBJ2-7,TGCGCCAGCAGGGATCGTCCTAGCGAGACCTCCTACGAGCAGTACTTC,CASRDRPSETSYEQYF
.,.,TRBV5-1,TRBJ1-2,TGCGCCAGCAGCTTGGGGAGGGGCGGAGGCTACACCTTC,CASSLGRGGGYTF